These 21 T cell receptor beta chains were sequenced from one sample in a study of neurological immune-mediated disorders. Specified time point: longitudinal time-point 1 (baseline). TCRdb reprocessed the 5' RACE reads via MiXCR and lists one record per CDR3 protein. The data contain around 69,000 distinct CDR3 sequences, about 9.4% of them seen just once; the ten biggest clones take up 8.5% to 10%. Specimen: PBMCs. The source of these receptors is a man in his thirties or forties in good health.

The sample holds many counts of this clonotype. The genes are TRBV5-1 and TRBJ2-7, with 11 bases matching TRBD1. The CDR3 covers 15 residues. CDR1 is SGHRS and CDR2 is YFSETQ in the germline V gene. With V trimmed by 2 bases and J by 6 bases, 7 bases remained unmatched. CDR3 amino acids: CASSFGTGGGIEQYF. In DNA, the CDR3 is TGCGCCAGCAGCTTTGGGACAGGGGGAGGCATCGAGCAGTACTTC.

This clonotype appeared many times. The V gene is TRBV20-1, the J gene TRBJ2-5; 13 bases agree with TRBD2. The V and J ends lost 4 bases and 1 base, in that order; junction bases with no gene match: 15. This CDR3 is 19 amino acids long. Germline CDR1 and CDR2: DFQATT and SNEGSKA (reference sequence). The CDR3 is CSATSGLAGLSRLQETQYF. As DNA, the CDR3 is TGCAGTGCTACTTCGGGACTAGCGGGACTTAGCAGGCTCCAAGAGACCCAGTACTTC.

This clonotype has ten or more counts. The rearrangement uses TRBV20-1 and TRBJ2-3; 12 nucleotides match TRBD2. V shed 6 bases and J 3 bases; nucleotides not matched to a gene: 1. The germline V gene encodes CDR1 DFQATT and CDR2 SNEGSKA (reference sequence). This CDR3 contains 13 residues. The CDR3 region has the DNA TGCAGTGCCACTAGCGGGAGGACAGATACGCAGTATTTT. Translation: CSATSGRTDTQYF.

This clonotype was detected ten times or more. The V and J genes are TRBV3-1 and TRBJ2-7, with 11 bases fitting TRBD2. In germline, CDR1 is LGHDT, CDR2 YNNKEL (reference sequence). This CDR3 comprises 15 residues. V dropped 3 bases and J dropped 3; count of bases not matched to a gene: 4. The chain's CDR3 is CASSQGLAVYYEQYF. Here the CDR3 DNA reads TGTGCCAGCAGCCAGGGACTAGCGGTTTACTACGAGCAGTACTTC.

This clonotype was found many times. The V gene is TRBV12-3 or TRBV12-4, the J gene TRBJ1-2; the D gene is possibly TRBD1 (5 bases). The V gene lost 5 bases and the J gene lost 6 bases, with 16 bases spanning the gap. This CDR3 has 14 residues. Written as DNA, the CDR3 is TGTGCCAGCAGTCCACCGGGGGAGGGGAATGGCTACACCTTC. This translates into CASSPPGEGNGYTF.

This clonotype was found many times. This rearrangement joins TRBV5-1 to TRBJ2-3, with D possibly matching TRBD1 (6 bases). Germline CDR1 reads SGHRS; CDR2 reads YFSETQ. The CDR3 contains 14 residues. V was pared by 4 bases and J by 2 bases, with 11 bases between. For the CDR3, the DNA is TGCGCCAGCAGCCCTGGACAGAACACAGATACGCAGTATTTT. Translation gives CASSPGQNTDTQYF.

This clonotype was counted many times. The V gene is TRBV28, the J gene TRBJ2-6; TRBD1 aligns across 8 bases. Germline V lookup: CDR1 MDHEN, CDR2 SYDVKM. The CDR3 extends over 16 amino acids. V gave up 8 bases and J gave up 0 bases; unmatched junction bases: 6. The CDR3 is CASLGQESSGANVLTF. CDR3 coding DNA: TGTGCCAGCTTGGGACAGGAGAGCTCTGGGGCCAACGTCCTGACTTTC.

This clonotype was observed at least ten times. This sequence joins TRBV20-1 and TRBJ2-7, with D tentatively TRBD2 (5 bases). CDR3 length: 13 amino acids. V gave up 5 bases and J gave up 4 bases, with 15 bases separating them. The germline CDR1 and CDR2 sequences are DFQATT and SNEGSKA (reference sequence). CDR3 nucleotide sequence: TGCAGTGCTTGGCACTCGCGGGCATACGAGCAGTACTTC. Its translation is CSAWHSRAYEQYF.

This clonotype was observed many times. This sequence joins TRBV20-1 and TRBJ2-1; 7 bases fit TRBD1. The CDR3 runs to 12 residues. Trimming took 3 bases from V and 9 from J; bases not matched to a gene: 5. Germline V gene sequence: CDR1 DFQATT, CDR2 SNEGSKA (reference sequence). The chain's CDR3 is CSASGRGSEQFF. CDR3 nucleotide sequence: TGCAGTGCTAGTGGCAGGGGGTCTGAGCAGTTCTTC.

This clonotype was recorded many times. The CDR3 DNA sequence: TGCAGCGTTGAGTCGAGACAGGGTAACACCGGGGAGCTGTTTTTT. Translation: CSVESRQGNTGELFF. The chain couples TRBV29-1 to TRBJ2-2; 7 bases line up with TRBD1. The junction had 6 bases not matched to a gene; V was cut back by 3 bases and J by 2 bases. The germline gives CDR1 SQVTM, CDR2 ANQGSEA. This CDR3 has 15 amino acids.

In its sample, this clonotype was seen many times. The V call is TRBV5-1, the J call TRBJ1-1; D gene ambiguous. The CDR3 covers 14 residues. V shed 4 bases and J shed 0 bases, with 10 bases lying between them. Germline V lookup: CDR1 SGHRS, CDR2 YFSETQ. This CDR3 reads CASSPDLMNTEAFF. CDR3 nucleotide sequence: TGCGCCAGCAGCCCCGACCTCATGAACACTGAAGCTTTCTTT. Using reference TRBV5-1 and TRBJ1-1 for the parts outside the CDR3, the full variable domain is KAGVTQTPRYLIKTRGQQVTLSCSPISGHRSVSWYQQTPGQGLQFLFEYFSETQRNKGNFPGRFSGRQFSNSRSEMNVSTLELGDSALYLCASSPDLMNTEAFFGQGTRLTVV.

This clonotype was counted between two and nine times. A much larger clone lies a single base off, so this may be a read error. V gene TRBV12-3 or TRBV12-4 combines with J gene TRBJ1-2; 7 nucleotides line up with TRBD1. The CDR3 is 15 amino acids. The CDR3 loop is CAISSATGDPYGYTF. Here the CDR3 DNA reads TGTGCCATCAGTTCGGCAACAGGGGACCCCTATGGCTACACCTTC.

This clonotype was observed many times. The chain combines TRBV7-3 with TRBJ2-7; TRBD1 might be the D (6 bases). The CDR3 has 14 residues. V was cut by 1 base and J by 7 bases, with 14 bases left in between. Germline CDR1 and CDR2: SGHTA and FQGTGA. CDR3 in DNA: TGTGCCAGCAGCTTAAGCGGACTCACAGGGGAGCAGTACTTC. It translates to CASSLSGLTGEQYF.

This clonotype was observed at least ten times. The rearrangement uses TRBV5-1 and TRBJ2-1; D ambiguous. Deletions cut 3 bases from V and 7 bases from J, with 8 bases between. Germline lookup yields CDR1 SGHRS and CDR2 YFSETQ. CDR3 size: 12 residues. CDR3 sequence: CASSSKGNEQFF. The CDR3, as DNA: TGCGCCAGCAGCTCGAAGGGTAATGAGCAGTTCTTC.

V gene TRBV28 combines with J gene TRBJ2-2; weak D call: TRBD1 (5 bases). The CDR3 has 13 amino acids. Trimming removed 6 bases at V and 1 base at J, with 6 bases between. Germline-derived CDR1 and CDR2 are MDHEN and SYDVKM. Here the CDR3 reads CASRQVNTGELFF. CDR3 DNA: TGTGCCAGCAGACAGGTGAACACCGGGGAGCTGTTTTTT.

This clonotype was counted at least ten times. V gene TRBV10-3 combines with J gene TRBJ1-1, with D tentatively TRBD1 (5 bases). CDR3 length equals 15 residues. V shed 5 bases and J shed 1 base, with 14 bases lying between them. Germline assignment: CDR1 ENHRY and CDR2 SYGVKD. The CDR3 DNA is TGTGCCATCAGTCCGACGGGACGGACGAACACTGAAGCTTTCTTT. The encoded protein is CAISPTGRTNTEAFF.

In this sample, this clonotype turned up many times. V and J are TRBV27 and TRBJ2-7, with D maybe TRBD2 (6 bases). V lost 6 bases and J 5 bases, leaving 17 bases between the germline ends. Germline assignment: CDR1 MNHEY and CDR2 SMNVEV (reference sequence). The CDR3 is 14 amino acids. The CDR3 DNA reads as TGTGCCAGCAGCCTCTCGGGAGTGTCGGACGAGCAGTACTTC. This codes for CASSLSGVSDEQYF.

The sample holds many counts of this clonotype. CDR3 sequence reads: CASSNYQGFTDTQYF. For the CDR3, the DNA is TGTGCCAGCAGCAACTATCAGGGCTTCACAGATACGCAGTATTTT. The rearrangement joins TRBV3-1 to TRBJ2-3, with D tentatively TRBD1 (5 bases). The CDR3 contains 15 residues. V was clipped by 5 bases and J by 2 bases, with 14 bases between them. Germline values: CDR1 LGHDT, CDR2 YNNKEL (reference sequence).

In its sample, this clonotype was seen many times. The CDR3 nucleotides are TGTGCCAGCAGTTACAACCAGGGGAGCGGCACAGATACGCAGTATTTT. As protein: CASSYNQGSGTDTQYF. The gene calls are TRBV6-5 and TRBJ2-3; weak D call: TRBD1 (6 bases). From germline, CDR1 is MNHEY and CDR2 SVGAGI. Trimming pared 2 bases from V and 1 base from J, leaving 13 bases between. The CDR3 sequence is 16 residues long.

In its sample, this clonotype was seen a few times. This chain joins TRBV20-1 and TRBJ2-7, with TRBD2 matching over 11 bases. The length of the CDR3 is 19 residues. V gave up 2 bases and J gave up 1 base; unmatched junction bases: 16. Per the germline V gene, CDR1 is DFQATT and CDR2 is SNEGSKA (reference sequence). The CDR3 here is CSARKSPGTSGLPSYEQYF. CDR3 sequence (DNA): TGCAGTGCTAGAAAGAGCCCCGGGACTAGCGGATTGCCTTCCTACGAGCAGTACTTC.

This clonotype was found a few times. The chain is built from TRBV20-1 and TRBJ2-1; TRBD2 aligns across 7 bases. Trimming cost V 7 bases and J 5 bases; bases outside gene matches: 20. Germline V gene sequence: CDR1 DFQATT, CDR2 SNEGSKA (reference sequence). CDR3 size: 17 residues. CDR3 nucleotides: TGCAGTGTTAAAGTCCTGGGCGCGGGAGCGCGGGACAATGAGCAGTTCTTC. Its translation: CSVKVLGAGARDNEQFF.